Shown below are 30 T cell receptor beta chains from a single sample sequenced in a study of cytomegalovirus exposure and HLA in healthy donors. Primers included in the PCR were 60 Vbeta and 13 Jbeta primers. Assay used: immunoSEQ multiplex PCR; TCRdb lists only in-frame clones, some missing. The repertoire holds about 210,000 clones, 60% to 80% seen once, with less than 2% in the top ten. The specimen sequenced was PBMCs. The receptors derive from a male donor in good health and CMV-seronegative.

The rearrangement links TRBV5-8 to TRBJ2-7; TRBD1 matches 7 bases. The CDR3 consists of 14 residues. V trimming: 5 bases; J trimming: 3 bases; junction bases outside the gene matches: 8. Germline V gene sequence: CDR1 SGHTS, CDR2 YDEGEE. The chain's CDR3 is CASRPGQVYYEQYF. CDR3 DNA: TGTGCCAGCAGACCCGGACAGGTTTACTACGAGCAGTACTTC.

The gene calls are TRBV19 and TRBJ2-7, with 8 bases fitting TRBD1. The V gene's germline CDR1 is LNHDA and CDR2 SQIVND (reference sequence). The CDR3 spans 14 residues. After removal of 5 bases from V and 0 bases from J, the junction contained 3 bases not matched to a gene. CDR3 nucleotide sequence: TGTGCCAGTAGTCGGACAGGGATCTCCTACGAGCAGTACTTC. This encodes CASSRTGISYEQYF.

The rearrangement joins TRBV5-4 to TRBJ2-5; possibly TRBD1 for D (6 bases). Trimming took 3 bases from V and 5 from J, leaving 14 bases between them. Germline CDR1 and CDR2: SGHNT and YYREEE (reference sequence). CDR3 size: 14 residues. CDR3 region: CASSSTGFGETQYF. The CDR3 nucleotides read TGTGCCAGCAGCTCAACAGGGTTCGGGGAGACCCAGTACTTC.

The chain is built from TRBV4-1 and TRBJ2-7, with 7 bases that match TRBD1. This CDR3 contains 16 residues. The germline V gene has CDR1 MGHRA and CDR2 YSYEKL. The ends lost 3 bases at V and 2 bases at J; junction bases unmatched: 10. The CDR3 DNA sequence: TGCGCCAGCAGCCACGGGGACAGATTGCTTACCTACGAGCAGTACTTC. Its protein product is CASSHGDRLLTYEQYF.

The count of this clone is one. The V and J genes are TRBV23-1 and TRBJ1-4, with D possibly TRBD1 on 5 matching bases. TRBV23-1 is labeled an ORF, and its function is uncertain. CDR3 length equals 13 residues. V was clipped by 7 bases and J by 8 bases, with 14 bases between them. The CDR3 loop reads CASTRREQEKLFF. The CDR3 DNA reads as TGCGCCAGCACTCGCAGGGAACAGGAAAAACTGTTTTTT.

This clone has just one count. The chain links TRBV18 to TRBJ2-3; 7 bases align to TRBD2. Germline-derived CDR1 and CDR2 are KGHSH and LQKENI. The CDR3 has 15 amino acids. Germline trimming cut 3 bases from V and 2 bases from J; bases unmatched to any gene: 5. CDR3 sequence reads: CASSPRGGITDTQYF. DNA for the CDR3: TGTGCCAGCTCACCCCGCGGGGGAATCACAGATACGCAGTATTTT.

J is TRBJ2-7 and V is TRBV10-3; the match to TRBD2 covers 7 bases. CDR1 is ENHRY and CDR2 is SYGVKD in the germline V gene. Losses at the gene ends were 9 bases for V and 3 bases for J; bases not matched to a gene: 8. This CDR3 has 13 residues. The CDR3 loop is CAITRDYNYEQYF. CDR3 in DNA: TGTGCCATAACCCGGGACTATAACTACGAGCAGTACTTC.

This clone was detected once. The conserved phenylalanine or tryptophan is not found at the CDR3 terminus, so this likely reflects a read error. The CDR3 DNA is TGTGCCAGCAGTTCTAGAGGGACAGGGGGCAGGCCCCTCCACTCT. It is translated as CASSSRGTGGRPLHS. The genes are TRBV28 and TRBJ1-6; 12 bases agree with TRBD1. The CDR3 sequence is 15 residues long. V lost 4 bases, J lost 13 bases, and 8 bases stayed unmatched. Germline CDR1 is MDHEN and CDR2 is SYDVKM.

This clone was seen once. This chain connects TRBV30 to TRBJ2-3; TRBD2 matches 7 bases. The length of the CDR3 is 14 residues. J was trimmed by 1 base and V by 4 bases; bases with no gene match: 5. The germline V gene encodes CDR1 GTSNPN and CDR2 SVGIG (reference sequence). Here the CDR3 DNA reads TGTGCCTGGACAGTCCGGGGGGGCACAGATACGCAGTATTTT. It codes for CAWTVRGGTDTQYF.

V gene TRBV9 combines with J gene TRBJ2-5; a weak D match, TRBD1 (6 bases). Per germline, CDR1 SGDLS and CDR2 YYNGEE. With 0 bases removed from V and 1 base from J, the gap between germline ends came to 19 bases. The CDR3 spans 18 residues. The CDR3 loop is CASSVDPIGATGQETQYF. As DNA, the CDR3 is TGTGCCAGCAGCGTAGATCCGATTGGGGCGACAGGCCAAGAGACCCAGTACTTC.

The rearrangement joins TRBV5-1 to TRBJ2-5; 10 nucleotides agree with TRBD2. The CDR3 loop spans 14 amino acids. Unmatched junction bases numbered 5, after V lost 4 bases and J lost 5 bases. Per germline, CDR1 SGHRS and CDR2 YFSETQ. In nucleotides, the CDR3 is TGCGCCAGCAGCGATGAGCGGGGGGGGGAGACCCAGTACTTC. This codes for CASSDERGGETQYF. Complete variable domain (other parts from reference TRBV5-1 and TRBJ2-5): KAGVTQTPRYLIKTRGQQVTLSCSPISGHRSVSWYQQTPGQGLQFLFEYFSETQRNKGNFPGRFSGRQFSNSRSEMNVSTLELGDSALYLCASSDERGGETQYFGPGTRLLVL.

This chain connects TRBV27 to TRBJ1-2, with D hard to call. The V gene lost 0 bases and the J gene lost 3 bases, with 11 bases spanning the gap. CDR1 MNHEY and CDR2 SMNVEV come from the germline V gene (reference sequence). The CDR3 totals 15 residues. The CDR3 region has the DNA TGTGCCAGCAGTTTATCTCCCAGCGGAGACTATGGCTACACCTTC. It specifies CASSLSPSGDYGYTF.

The genes are TRBV18 and TRBJ2-5, with D perhaps matching TRBD2 (5 bases). Germline loops: CDR1 KGHSH, CDR2 LQKENI. The CDR3 extends over 15 amino acids. V was trimmed by 0 bases and J by 4 bases, leaving 12 bases between them. The CDR3 DNA reads TGTGCCAGCTCACCACCCCTGAAGGGAGCAGAGACCCAGTACTTC. Translation: CASSPPLKGAETQYF.

The gene calls are TRBV9 and TRBJ2-2; weak D call: TRBD2 (5 bases). The V gene lost 2 bases and the J gene lost 1 base, with 12 bases spanning the gap. This CDR3 spans 16 amino acids. CDR1 and CDR2 from the germline V gene are SGDLS and YYNGEE. The CDR3 loop reads CASSVLSSRNTGELFF. The CDR3 DNA reads as TGTGCCAGCAGCGTTCTTTCTAGCAGGAACACCGGGGAGCTGTTTTTT.

The gene calls are TRBV19 and TRBJ1-2; D remains unclear. V lost 3 bases, J lost 0 bases, and 11 bases lay in between. The V gene's germline CDR1 is LNHDA and CDR2 SQIVND (reference sequence). This CDR3 region has 15 residues. The CDR3 sequence is CASSILRPSNYGYTF. CDR3 nucleotide sequence: TGTGCCAGTAGTATTCTCAGGCCGTCTAACTATGGCTACACCTTC.

With regard to this clone: One end of the junction does not line up with germline, which may come from a read error. The J gene is TRBJ2-3, the V gene TRBV7-9; 12 nucleotides match TRBD2. CDR1 is SEHNR, CDR2 FQNEAQ, per germline (reference sequence). The CDR3 is made up of 15 amino acids. In DNA, the CDR3 is TGTTCCAGCAGCGGGCGTACTAGCGGGGGGGATACGCAGTATTTT. Encoded protein: CSSSGRTSGGDTQYF.

V usage is TRBV15 and J usage is TRBJ1-5, with 11 bases that match TRBD1. V lost 4 bases to trimming and J lost 4 bases; unmatched junction nucleotides: 3. CDR3 length equals 15 residues. Germline V CDR1 and CDR2: LNHNV, YYDKDF (reference sequence). CDR3 bases: TGTGCCACCAGCATGGACAGGGGGCGAAATCAGCCCCAGCATTTT. Translated, it gives CATSMDRGRNQPQHF.

The chain has TRBV4-3 and TRBJ2-7; the D gene is possibly TRBD2 (6 bases). CDR1 and CDR2 (germline): LGHNA, YSLEER. The ends were cut back, 4 bases at V and 5 bases at J, with 18 bases in the middle. There are 15 residues in the CDR3. CDR3 residues: CASSRVTGVPHEQYF. The CDR3 DNA sequence: TGCGCCAGCAGCCGAGTAACGGGGGTGCCCCACGAGCAGTACTTC.

The chain joins TRBV4-2 to TRBJ1-5; D is uncertain. Trimming took off 0 bases at V and 2 bases at J, with 11 bases between the two ends. CDR1 is LGHNA and CDR2 is YNFKEQ in the germline V gene. The length of the CDR3 is 16 residues. The CDR3: CASSQDVGMGNQPQHF. The CDR3 nucleotides are TGTGCCAGCAGCCAAGATGTGGGCATGGGCAATCAGCCCCAGCATTTT.

The CDR3 is CASSGGEVYRGETQYF. Written as DNA, the CDR3 is TGTGCCAGTAGTGGGGGCGAGGTTTATCGAGGGGAGACCCAGTACTTC. The V and J genes are TRBV19 and TRBJ2-5, with D possibly matching TRBD1 (6 bases). Germline V gene sequence: CDR1 LNHDA, CDR2 SQIVND (reference sequence). Trimming removed 5 bases at V and 5 bases at J, with 21 bases between. The CDR3 runs to 16 residues.

The rearrangement joins TRBV28 to TRBJ2-2; tentatively, D is TRBD1 (5 bases). Germline V CDR1 and CDR2: MDHEN, SYDVKM. The CDR3 consists of 15 residues. V dropped 5 bases and J dropped 3 bases, with 13 bases sitting between them. The DNA of the CDR3 is TGTGCCAGCAGTCCGGGTCAAGGGGACACCGGGGAGCTGTTTTTT. The encoded protein is CASSPGQGDTGELFF.

As concerns this clone: Sequence at one end of the junction differs from germline and may be a read error. The chain joins TRBV30 to TRBJ1-2; D is unclear. Germline loops: CDR1 GTSNPN, CDR2 SVGIG (reference sequence). This CDR3 region has 11 residues. The CDR3 protein is CAWTATGLAYF. CDR3 nucleotide sequence: TGTGCCTGGACCGCTACGGGTCTTGCTTACTTC.

This clone is a singleton in its sample. The CDR3 spells CASSEARGNRANYGYTF. CDR3 bases: TGTGCCAGCAGTGAAGCGCGGGGGAACAGGGCTAACTATGGCTACACCTTC. The chain couples TRBV6-1 to TRBJ1-2, with D perhaps TRBD1 (6 bases). V shed 0 bases and J shed 0 bases, with 14 bases lying between them. Germline V CDR1 and CDR2: MNHNS, SASEGT. The CDR3 loop spans 17 amino acids.

The gene calls are TRBV5-8 and TRBJ1-5; a possible D gene is TRBD1 (5 bases). Germline assignment: CDR1 SGHTS and CDR2 YDEGEE. The CDR3 spans 16 residues. V lost 0 bases and J 5 bases, leaving 15 bases between the germline ends. The CDR3 spells CASSLVGQGTYQPQHF. In DNA form, the CDR3 reads TGTGCCAGCAGCTTGGTTGGGCAGGGTACCTATCAGCCCCAGCATTTT. The full variable domain, rest sourced from reference TRBV5-8 and TRBJ1-5, is EAGVTQSPTHLIKTRGQQATLRCSPISGHTSVYWYQQALGLGLQFLLWYDEGEERNRGNFPPRFSGRQFPNYSSELNVNALELEDSALYLCASSLVGQGTYQPQHFGDGTRLSIL.

This clone has a handful of counts. V usage is TRBV7-3 and J usage is TRBJ1-1; possible D gene TRBD1, 6 bases. The length of the CDR3 is 13 residues. Germline CDR1 SGHTA, CDR2 FQGTGA. V was cut by 3 bases and J by 5 bases, with 10 bases left in between. CDR3 nucleotide sequence: TGTGCCAGCAGCTTTACGAGGGGGACTGAAGCTTTCTTT. Translation gives CASSFTRGTEAFF.

As regards this clone: At one of its ends the junction is not consistent with the germline gene, which may arise from a read error. The chain combines TRBV7-7 with TRBJ2-1, with TRBD2 matching 15 bases. Germline CDR1 SSHAT, CDR2 FNYEAQ (reference sequence). The CDR3 covers 16 residues. The CDR3 spells CASSLGLAGGDNEQFF. DNA of the CDR3: TGTGCTAGCAGCCTCGGACTAGCGGGAGGGGACAATGAGCAGTTCTTC.

To note about this clone: Its ends do not fully match the called genes, so a read error is possible. The V and J genes are TRBV7-9 and TRBJ1-4; D unresolved. Germline CDR1 SEHNR, CDR2 FQNEAQ (reference sequence). This CDR3 is built from 12 residues. CDR3 region: CSSSLISSELFF. The CDR3, as DNA: TGTTCCAGCAGCTTAATCTCTTCGGAACTGTTTTTT.

The J gene is TRBJ2-3, the V gene TRBV4-1; TRBD2 matches 8 bases. V was pared by 4 bases and J by 3 bases, with 6 bases of the junction left unmatched. The length of the CDR3 is 15 residues. The germline CDR1 and CDR2 sequences are MGHRA and YSYEKL. CDR3 region: CASSPQRGRTDTQYF. The DNA of the CDR3 is TGCGCCAGCAGCCCCCAGCGGGGGCGTACAGATACGCAGTATTTT.

The chain has TRBV11-3 and TRBJ2-7; D is possibly TRBD1 (6 bases). Germline CDR1 and CDR2: SGHNT and YENEEA. V dropped 3 bases and J dropped 0 bases, with 15 bases sitting between them. This CDR3 is 16 amino acids long. The CDR3 loop is CASSLRGQGSSYEQYF. The CDR3 region has the DNA TGTGCCAGCAGCTTGCGAGGGCAGGGGAGCTCCTACGAGCAGTACTTC.

The chain couples TRBV5-1 to TRBJ2-2; D is uncertain. This CDR3 has 14 amino acids. Between the trimmed V and J ends, which lost 4 bases and 4 bases, there was a span of 11 bases. Germline V lookup: CDR1 SGHRS, CDR2 YFSETQ. This CDR3 reads CASSAGSPTGELFF. The DNA of the CDR3 is TGCGCCAGCAGCGCCGGGTCCCCCACCGGGGAGCTGTTTTTT.